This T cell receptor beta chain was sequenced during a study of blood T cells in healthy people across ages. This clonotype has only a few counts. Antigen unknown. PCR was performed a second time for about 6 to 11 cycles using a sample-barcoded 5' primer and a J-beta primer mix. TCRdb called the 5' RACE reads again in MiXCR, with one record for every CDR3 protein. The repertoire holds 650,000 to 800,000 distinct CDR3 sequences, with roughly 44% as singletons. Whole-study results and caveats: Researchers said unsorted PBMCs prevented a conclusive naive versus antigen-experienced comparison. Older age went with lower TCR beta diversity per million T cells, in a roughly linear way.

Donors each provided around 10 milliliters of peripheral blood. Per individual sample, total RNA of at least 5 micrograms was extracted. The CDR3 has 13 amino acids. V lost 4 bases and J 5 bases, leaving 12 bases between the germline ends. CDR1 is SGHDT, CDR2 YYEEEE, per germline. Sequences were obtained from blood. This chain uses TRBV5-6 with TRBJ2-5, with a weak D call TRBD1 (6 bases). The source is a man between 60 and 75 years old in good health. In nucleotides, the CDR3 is TGTGCCAGCAGCCCAGACAGGCAGGAGACCCAGTACTTC. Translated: CASSPDRQETQYF.